One sample yielded the 22 T cell receptor beta chains listed below, sequenced in a study of blood T cells in healthy people across ages. PCR was performed a second time for about 6 to 12 cycles using a sample-barcoded 5' primer and a J-beta primer mix. Each CDR3 protein gets one entry after TCRdb re-called the 5' RACE reads with MiXCR. The data hold hundreds of thousands of distinct CDR3 sequences, with about 34% observed a single time. The sequenced material came from blood. The source is a man in his late teens or twenties in good health.

About this clonotype itself: A much larger clone sits a single nucleotide away, making a read error possible. The CDR3, as DNA: TGTGCCGGCAGCCCCGGACTAGCTTTGGATACGCAGTATTTT. Translating gives CAGSPGLALDTQYF. V and J are TRBV7-2 and TRBJ2-3; 8 nucleotides match TRBD2. CDR3 length: 14 amino acids. Looked up from germline, CDR1 is SGHTA and CDR2 is FQGNSA.

This clonotype occurred a few times. The genes are TRBV6-2 or TRBV6-3 and TRBJ2-1, with a weak D call TRBD2 (6 bases). This CDR3 has 11 residues. CDR1 and CDR2 (germline): MNHEY, SVGEGT. The V end was cut by 6 bases, the J end by 7 bases, with 7 bases between. As DNA, the CDR3 is TGTGCCAGCAGAAGCGGGAATGAGCAGTTCTTC. It is translated as CASRSGNEQFF.

The chain recombines TRBV13 with TRBJ2-1, with 11 bases identical to TRBD2. V gave up 5 bases and J gave up 0 bases; unmatched junction bases: 6. The CDR3 is 17 amino acids. Germline V CDR1 and CDR2: PRHDT, FYEKMQ (reference sequence). The CDR3 sequence is CASSLSGGGISYNEQFF. CDR3 coding DNA: TGTGCCAGCAGCCTTAGCGGGGGGGGTATCTCCTACAATGAGCAGTTCTTC.

In its sample, this clonotype was seen many times. The chain uses TRBV12-3 or TRBV12-4 and TRBJ1-1; 7 bases match TRBD1. V dropped 5 bases and J dropped 5; count of bases not matched to a gene: 8. The CDR3 has 14 amino acids. CDR3 region: CASSPTGAGTEAFF. The CDR3 bases are TGTGCCAGCAGTCCCACAGGGGCCGGGACTGAAGCTTTCTTT.

Remarks on this clonotype: This may come from a read error, since a much larger clone is one base off. This rearrangement joins TRBV5-1 to TRBJ2-7; 8 bases are shared with TRBD1. The CDR3 has 16 amino acids. The junction had 12 bases not matched to a gene; V was cut back by 0 bases and J by 7 bases. From germline, CDR1 is SGHRS and CDR2 YFSETQ. CDR3: CASSLVPGQVDNEQYF. CDR3 in DNA: TGCGCCAGCAGCTTGGTTCCGGGACAGGTCGACAATGAGCAGTACTTC.

The table lists this clonotype with many counts. The chain has TRBV4-3 and TRBJ1-4; D perhaps matches TRBD1 (6 bases). Germline V lookup: CDR1 LGHNA, CDR2 YSLEER. With 0 bases removed from V and 0 bases from J, the gap between germline ends came to 8 bases. The CDR3 spans 16 residues. CDR3 sequence reads: CASSQDWTATNEKLFF. DNA of the CDR3: TGCGCCAGCAGCCAAGATTGGACAGCAACTAATGAAAAACTGTTTTTT.

This clonotype showed up just a few times. A much larger clone differs by one base, so this may be a read error. The V gene is TRBV20-1, the J gene TRBJ1-5, with 7 bases that match TRBD1. This CDR3 has 16 amino acids. Unmatched junction bases numbered 21, after V lost 3 bases and J lost 13 bases. CDR1 is DFQATT, CDR2 SNEGSKA, per germline (reference sequence). The CDR3 here is CSARTTDGTDIISQHF. As DNA, the CDR3 is TGCAGTGCTAGGACTACAGACGGGACAGACATTATATCGCAGCATTTT.

This clonotype was seen once. V usage is TRBV4-3 and J usage is TRBJ1-5, with D tentatively TRBD1 (6 bases). Per the germline V gene, CDR1 is LGHNA and CDR2 is YSLEER. The germline V and J ends were trimmed by 0 bases and 6 bases, with 12 bases remaining between them. The CDR3 is 15 amino acids. The CDR3 here is CASSQDSGGIQPQHF. The DNA for the CDR3 is TGCGCCAGCAGCCAAGATTCCGGGGGCATTCAGCCCCAGCATTTT.

V usage is TRBV7-2 and J usage is TRBJ1-2, with 7 bases lining up with TRBD1. The germline gives CDR1 SGHTA, CDR2 FQGNSA. With V trimmed by 5 bases and J by 4 bases, 4 bases remained unmatched. The CDR3 totals 13 residues. DNA for the CDR3: TGTGCCAGCAGCCCTGACAGGGTCTATGGCTACACCTTC. This gives the protein CASSPDRVYGYTF. Supplemented by reference TRBV7-2 and TRBJ1-2, the full variable domain reads GAGVSQSPSNKVTEKGKDVELRCDPISGHTALYWYRQSLGQGLEFLIYFQGNSAPDKSGLPSDRFSAERTGGSVSTLTIQRTQQEDSAVYLCASSPDRVYGYTFGSGTRLTVV.

This clonotype has at least ten counts. The gene calls are TRBV27 and TRBJ2-7; D is uncertain. CDR3 length: 13 amino acids. Germline assignment: CDR1 MNHEY and CDR2 SMNVEV (reference sequence). The ends were cut back, 1 base at V and 1 base at J, with 5 bases in the middle. CDR3 protein: CASSLYSSYEQYF. The CDR3 DNA follows: TGTGCCAGCAGTTTATATAGTTCCTACGAGCAGTACTTC.

This clonotype was counted ten times or more. V and J are TRBV2 and TRBJ2-3; D call uncertain. Trimming left V 4 bases short and J 0 bases short, with 8 bases between. Germline assignment: CDR1 SNHLY and CDR2 FYNNEI. The CDR3 extends over 14 amino acids. The CDR3: CASSGSQSTDTQYF. The CDR3, as DNA: TGTGCCAGCAGTGGGAGCCAAAGCACAGATACGCAGTATTTT.

This chain connects TRBV29-1 to TRBJ2-3; D unclear. V lost 3 bases, J lost 10 bases, and 8 bases lay in between. The CDR3 sequence is 10 residues long. Germline V gives CDR1 SQVTM, CDR2 ANQGSEA. The CDR3 here is CSVDNRPQYF. CDR3 DNA: TGCAGCGTTGACAATCGACCGCAGTATTTT.

The CDR3 spells CASSQDDPGSTGELFF. In DNA form, the CDR3 reads TGTGCCAGCAGCCAAGACGACCCGGGGAGCACCGGGGAGCTGTTTTTT. This rearrangement joins TRBV4-2 to TRBJ2-2; tentatively, D is TRBD2 (5 bases). This CDR3 has 16 amino acids. Between the trimmed V and J ends, which lost 0 bases and 4 bases, there was a span of 12 bases. CDR1 LGHNA and CDR2 YNFKEQ come from the germline V gene.

This clonotype was seen more than once but under ten times. The chain joins TRBV6-2 or TRBV6-3 to TRBJ1-6; perhaps TRBD1 as D (5 bases). The length of the CDR3 is 15 residues. V lost 2 bases and J 6 bases, leaving 11 bases between the germline ends. The germline CDR1 and CDR2 sequences are MNHEY and SVGEGT. CDR3 protein: CASSYPGVVNSPLHF. CDR3 sequence (DNA): TGTGCCAGCAGTTACCCGGGGGTTGTTAATTCACCCCTCCACTTT.

The chain recombines TRBV12-3 or TRBV12-4 with TRBJ2-3; D unclear. V was cut by 3 bases and J by 3 bases, with 10 bases left in between. There are 14 residues in the CDR3. The CDR3 DNA sequence: TGTGCCAGCAGTTTGTCACCGGCAACAGATACGCAGTATTTT. Translating gives CASSLSPATDTQYF.

This clonotype was observed a handful of times. V gene TRBV6-5 combines with J gene TRBJ2-1, with D perhaps TRBD1 (5 bases). The ends were cut back, 4 bases at V and 2 bases at J, with 9 bases in the middle. Germline V gene lookup returns CDR1 MNHEY and CDR2 SVGAGI. The CDR3 has 14 residues. The CDR3 reads CASSFTGPYNEQFF. DNA for the CDR3: TGTGCCAGCAGTTTTACAGGCCCCTACAATGAGCAGTTCTTC.

This clonotype occurred many times. The chain couples TRBV12-3 or TRBV12-4 to TRBJ2-1, with D uncertain. The CDR3 totals 13 residues. V was shortened by 6 bases and J by 6 bases, with 12 bases between the two germline ends. The chain's CDR3 is CASSPPPGNEQFF. The DNA of the CDR3 is TGTGCCAGCAGCCCACCCCCTGGCAATGAGCAGTTCTTC.

V gene TRBV7-9 combines with J gene TRBJ2-5; D is unresolved. V dropped 5 bases and J dropped 9 bases, with 22 bases sitting between them. The germline CDR1 and CDR2 sequences are SEHNR and FQNEAQ (reference sequence). CDR3 length equals 15 residues. The CDR3 region has the DNA TGTGCCAGCAGCAACCTGAGGACGGCCCCAGTGGCCCAGTACTTC. Translated: CASSNLRTAPVAQYF.

This clonotype was counted ten times or more. The chain uses TRBV11-2 and TRBJ2-7; 7 bases align to TRBD1. Germline CDR1 SGHAT, CDR2 FQNNGV. The CDR3 totals 16 residues. J gave up 1 base and V 1 base, and 7 bases lay outside the gene matches. In DNA, the CDR3 is TGTGCCAGCAGCTTAGCATTAGGGGGACAGTCCTACGAGCAGTACTTC. It specifies CASSLALGGQSYEQYF.

This clonotype occurred a few times. CDR3 amino acids: CASSLDRWGEAFF. In DNA form, the CDR3 reads TGCGCCAGCAGCTTGGACAGGTGGGGTGAAGCTTTCTTT. This chain connects TRBV5-1 to TRBJ1-1; TRBD1 might be the D (5 bases). Germline CDR1 is SGHRS and CDR2 is YFSETQ. V was shortened by 0 bases and J by 7 bases, with 10 bases between the two germline ends. The CDR3 length is 13 residues.

This clonotype was seen a handful of times. This sequence joins TRBV25-1 and TRBJ1-4; D is undetermined. The CDR3 contains 13 residues. V was trimmed by 2 bases and J by 14 bases, leaving 15 bases between them. Germline CDR1 reads MGHDK; CDR2 reads SYGVNS. The CDR3 sequence is CASSEQSTRSLFF. The DNA for the CDR3 is TGTGCCAGCAGTGAACAGTCTACAAGATCTCTGTTTTTT.

This chain uses TRBV12-3 or TRBV12-4 with TRBJ1-1, with TRBD1 matching over 8 bases. This CDR3 has 12 residues. V was clipped by 7 bases and J by 4 bases; unmatched bases: 2. CDR3: CASNQGATEAFF. CDR3 coding DNA: TGTGCCAGCAATCAGGGGGCCACTGAAGCTTTCTTT.